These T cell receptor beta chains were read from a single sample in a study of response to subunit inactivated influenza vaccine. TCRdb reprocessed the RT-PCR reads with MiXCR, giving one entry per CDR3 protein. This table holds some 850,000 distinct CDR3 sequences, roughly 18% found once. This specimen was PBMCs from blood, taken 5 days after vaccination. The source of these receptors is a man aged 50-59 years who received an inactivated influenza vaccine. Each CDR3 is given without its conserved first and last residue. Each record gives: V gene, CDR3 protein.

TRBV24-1 ATSTGAEQY
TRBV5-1 ASRQNPGNQPQH
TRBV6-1 ASSRNGRPDEQY
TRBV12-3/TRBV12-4 ASSPGYGGRASNEQF
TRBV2 ASTRLAGGPHYEQY
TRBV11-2 ASSQQGVNSPLH
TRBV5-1 ASSSGARGLDTQY
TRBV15 ATSRADRGGNQPQH
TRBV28 ASSLRSAAYSPLH
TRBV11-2 ASSQDRTNTEAF
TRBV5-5 ASSPWTGSTGELF
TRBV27 ASSPLGAGVQETQY
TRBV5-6 ASSGTPRRTGEVDTQY
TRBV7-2 ASSLAPVPRGDQPQH
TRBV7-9 ASNRGYSYNEQF
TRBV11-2 ASSPFWTSGNYEQY
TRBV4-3 ASSPDEIYNEQF
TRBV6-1 ASRQESNQPQH
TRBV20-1 SASPTGDTYGYT
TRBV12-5 ASGLTEGDQY
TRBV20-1 SALGRAGGFNEQF
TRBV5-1 ASRRSGAMSYEQY
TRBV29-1 SVAIGNTGELF
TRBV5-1 ASNLGPSYEQY
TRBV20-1 SATEQY
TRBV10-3 AISTGMGAAYEQY
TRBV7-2 ASRRDRGSDTQY
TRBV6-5 ASSYSAGAVAKNIQY
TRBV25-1 ASQGLGPYEQY
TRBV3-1 ASSRTGTGDTDTQY
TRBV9 ASSVGEGGSDEQY
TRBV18 ASSPPPGRETQY
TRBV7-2 ASSVSGRETHY
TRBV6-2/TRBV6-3 ASSYAVGYT
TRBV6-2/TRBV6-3 ASSRALNYEQY
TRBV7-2 ASSLVLNTIY
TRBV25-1 ASSESEGTDTQY
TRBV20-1 SASVGHLGNEQF
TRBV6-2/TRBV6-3 ASSYPDWDADTEAF
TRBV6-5 ASSYPATGSLETQY
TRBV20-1 SARALLAGGAYEQY
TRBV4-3 ASSRDQGAATGELF
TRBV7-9 ASSTLVSYEQY
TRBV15 ATSASGGSSYNEQF
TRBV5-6 ASSSRDRDINEQF
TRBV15 ATSSKPGDYEQY
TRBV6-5 ASSYRGTKGDQETQY
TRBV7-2 ASSLGLRGAETQY
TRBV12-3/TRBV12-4 ASSAIRAENTGELI
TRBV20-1 SARFGTSRADTQY
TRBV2 ASSSGRNSGANVLT
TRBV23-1 ASSQCRGFDETQY
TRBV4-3 ASSQDITQPQH
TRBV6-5 ASSSGITSYNEQF
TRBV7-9 ASSLVTGSGETQY
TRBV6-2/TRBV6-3 ASSYPRANTGELF
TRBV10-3 AISDRLNEAF
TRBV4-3 ASSQDRREYNEQF
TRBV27 ASSLLWGDEQY